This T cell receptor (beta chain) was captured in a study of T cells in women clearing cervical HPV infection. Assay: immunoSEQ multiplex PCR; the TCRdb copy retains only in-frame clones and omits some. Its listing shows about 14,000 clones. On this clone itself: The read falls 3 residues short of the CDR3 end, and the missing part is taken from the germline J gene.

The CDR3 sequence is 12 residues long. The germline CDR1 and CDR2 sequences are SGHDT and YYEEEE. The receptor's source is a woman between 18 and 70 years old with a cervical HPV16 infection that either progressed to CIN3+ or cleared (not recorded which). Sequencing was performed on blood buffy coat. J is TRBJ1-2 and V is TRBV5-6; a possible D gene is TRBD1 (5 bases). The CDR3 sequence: CASSSRVYDYTF. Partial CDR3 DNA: TGTGCCAGCAGCAGCAGGGTGTACGAC.